The 13 T cell receptor beta chains below all came from one sample that was sequenced in a study of metastatic and nonmetastatic thyroid tumors. Thyroid surgery took place with no prior treatment in any patient. Via MiXCR, TCRdb re-called the PCR reads. The sample yields 9,000 to 13,000 clones, around 10% seen once. Sequenced: blood. Source of these receptors: a female donor with papillary thyroid cancer or a benign thyroid nodule (not recorded which). Some clones in this sample may be carry-over from other donors' samples.

The sample holds many counts of this clone. The rearrangement links TRBV13 to TRBJ2-1, with D tentatively TRBD1 (6 bases). Germline V gives CDR1 PRHDT, CDR2 FYEKMQ (reference sequence). The length of the CDR3 is 12 residues. Trimming left V 5 bases short and J 10 bases short, with 12 bases between. The CDR3, as DNA: TGTGCCAGCAGCGCCAGGGGTAGAGAGCAGTTCTTC. Residues: CASSARGREQFF.

The sample holds many counts of this clone. One end of the junction fails to match germline, which may point to a read error. Other DNA variants within this sample encode the same CDR3. The chain employs TRBV20-1 and TRBJ2-4, with D tentatively TRBD1 (6 bases). Germline V lookup: CDR1 DFQATT, CDR2 SNEGSKA (reference sequence). The length of the CDR3 is 15 residues. The CDR3 protein is CSARDQGPRLNIQYF. CDR3 coding DNA: TGCAGTGCTAGAGATCAGGGGCCCCGGCTAAACATTCAGTACTTT.

This clone was recorded at least ten times. With a much larger clone just one base away, this may be a read error. This rearrangement joins TRBV11-2 to TRBJ1-1, with 7 bases matching TRBD1. The CDR3 has 13 amino acids. Germline V gene data show CDR1 as SGHAT and CDR2 as FQNNGV. The CDR3 region is CANSLTGATEAFF. In DNA form, the CDR3 reads TGTGCCAACAGCTTAACAGGGGCCACTGAAGCTTTCTTT.

This clone showed up many times. The CDR3 region is CASSPDRGQDIQYF. Written as DNA, the CDR3 is TGTGCCAGCAGCCCAGACAGGGGGCAGGACATTCAGTACTTC. The V gene is TRBV11-2, the J gene TRBJ2-4, with 10 nucleotides matching TRBD1. With 5 bases clipped from V and 8 bases from J, the junction kept 6 bases outside the gene matches. This CDR3 is built from 14 residues. Germline V CDR1 and CDR2: SGHAT, FQNNGV.

The table lists this clone with many counts. The V and J genes are TRBV19 and TRBJ2-1; D is unresolved. The germline gives CDR1 LNHDA, CDR2 SQIVND (reference sequence). Trimming took off 3 bases at V and 0 bases at J, with 9 bases between the two ends. The CDR3 runs 15 residues. DNA of the CDR3: TGTGCCAGTAGTATCTCCCAGAGCTCCTACAATGAGCAGTTCTTC. As protein: CASSISQSSYNEQFF.

This clone was detected ten times or more. The chain combines TRBV30 with TRBJ2-2, with 7 positions matching TRBD2. Germline CDR1 is GTSNPN and CDR2 is SVGIG (reference sequence). The CDR3 sequence is 16 residues long. V lost 0 bases and J lost 6; bases outside the gene matches: 10. CDR3 protein: CAWSVVGGGVPGELFF. For the CDR3, the DNA is TGTGCCTGGAGTGTAGTTGGGGGAGGGGTCCCCGGGGAGCTGTTTTTT.

This sequence joins TRBV6-8 and TRBJ2-1; 14 bases agree with TRBD2. The CDR3 is 11 amino acids. The V segment lost 11 bases and the J segment 9 bases; nucleotides outside the gene matches: 0. Germline loops: CDR1 MNHGY, CDR2 SAAAGT. CDR3 amino acids: CAGTSGSEQFF. The CDR3 DNA reads TGTGCCGGGACTAGCGGGAGTGAGCAGTTCTTC.

This clone was counted ten times or more. The chain couples TRBV10-3 to TRBJ1-1, with unresolved D. V was shortened by 2 bases and J by 3 bases, with 4 bases between the two germline ends. This CDR3 comprises 12 residues. Germline loops: CDR1 ENHRY, CDR2 SYGVKD. CDR3 nucleotides: TGTGCCATCAGTGAGGAATACACTGAAGCTTTCTTT. It yields the protein CAISEEYTEAFF.

There are many counts of this clone. V gene TRBV5-4 combines with J gene TRBJ1-2, with 12 nucleotides matching TRBD1. V lost 4 bases to trimming and J lost 6 bases; unmatched junction nucleotides: 10. Germline CDR1 reads SGHNT; CDR2 reads YYREEE (reference sequence). This CDR3 spans 16 amino acids. The CDR3 DNA is TGTGCCAGCAGCGCGGGACAGGGGGCTTGGAGGGATGGCTACACCTTC. This sequence encodes CASSAGQGAWRDGYTF.

This clone was recorded at least ten times. The chain has TRBV12-3 or TRBV12-4 and TRBJ2-3; TRBD1 or TRBD2 may be the D gene (6 bases each). V was pared by 5 bases and J by 2 bases, with 17 bases between. The CDR3 has 16 residues. The CDR3 sequence: CASSLLAWGLTDTQYF. The CDR3 nucleotides are TGTGCCAGCAGTCTGCTAGCGTGGGGGCTCACAGATACGCAGTATTTT.

This clone counts as medium-sized. The chain links TRBV6-2 or TRBV6-3 to TRBJ2-2; D is unresolved. This CDR3 region has 11 residues. The germline V and J ends were trimmed by 5 bases and 7 bases, with 5 bases remaining between them. Per germline, CDR1 MNHEY and CDR2 SVGEGT. The CDR3 is CASSRDGELFF. DNA of the CDR3: TGTGCCAGCAGTCGTGACGGGGAGCTGTTTTTT.

This clone was observed at least ten times. The V call is TRBV20-1, the J call TRBJ1-5; TRBD1 aligns across 9 bases. The junction had 1 base not matched to a gene; V was cut back by 3 bases and J by 4 bases. CDR1 and CDR2 from the germline V gene are DFQATT and SNEGSKA (reference sequence). This CDR3 has 13 residues. The CDR3 protein is CSARTGGNQPQHF. The CDR3 DNA sequence: TGCAGTGCTAGGACAGGGGGTAATCAGCCCCAGCATTTT.

At least ten counts were recorded for this clone. The V gene is TRBV25-1, the J gene TRBJ2-4; tentative D call: TRBD1 (6 bases). Trimming stripped 6 bases from V and 4 bases from J, with 10 bases between. This CDR3 has 13 amino acids. Germline V gives CDR1 MGHDK, CDR2 SYGVNS. CDR3 loop: CASRETGKNIQYF. The DNA of the CDR3 is TGTGCCAGCAGGGAAACAGGGAAAAACATTCAGTACTTC.